This T cell receptor (beta chain) was sequenced during a study of blood T cell repertoires in COVID-19. Study in general: From the United States, Italy and Spain came samples of acute and convalescent COVID-19.

Germline V gene lookup returns CDR1 SNHLY and CDR2 FYNNEI. With 6 bases clipped from V and 4 bases from J, the junction kept 13 bases outside the gene matches. The length of the CDR3 is 16 residues. Profiling relied on immunoSEQ multiplex PCR, and the TCRdb table lists in-frame clones only, not all of them. The sample includes 250,000 or so clones, 70% to 90% of them seen just once. This clone was detected only once. Recovered status in Cohort 3 required two negative PCRs, clearance, or symptom resolution. The material sequenced was PBMCs or T cells enriched from blood (not recorded which). This chain uses TRBV2 with TRBJ1-2; 8 bases fit TRBD1. The source is a man under 40 who had recovered from COVID-19. DNA for the CDR3: TGTGCCAGCAGCCCCGACTTTGGACAGGGCGGCTATGGCTACACCTTC. It is translated as CASSPDFGQGGYGYTF.